The 14 T cell receptor beta chains given below trace back to one sample, sequenced in a study of T cells in Graves' hyperthyroidism and ophthalmopathy. Amplified regions were TCR beta CDR3 sequences from RNA transcripts. The HTBI primer set drove a first-round RT-PCR of the TCR CDR3. TCRdb called the multiplex PCR reads again in MiXCR, with one record for every CDR3 protein. The data hold under 650,000 distinct CDR3 sequences, with about 16% observed a single time. Material for sequencing was blood. These receptors originate from a woman in her twenties or thirties with Graves' hyperthyroidism.

Many counts were recorded for this clonotype. The chain recombines TRBV6-1 with TRBJ1-1; a weak D match, TRBD1 (5 bases). CDR1 is MNHNS and CDR2 is SASEGT in the germline V gene. The CDR3 loop spans 14 amino acids. Trimming cost V 1 base and J 5 bases, with 11 bases left between them. The CDR3 bases are TGTGCCAGCAGTGAAGGGCCAGGGTATACTGAAGCTTTCTTT. Amino acid sequence: CASSEGPGYTEAFF.

This clonotype was picked up many times. J is TRBJ1-1 and V is TRBV2; D gene uncertain. Germline CDR1 reads SNHLY; CDR2 reads FYNNEI. The V gene lost 5 bases and the J gene lost 0 bases, with 7 bases spanning the gap. The CDR3 length is 13 residues. CDR3 nucleotides: TGTGCCAGCAGTATGCAGGTGAACACTGAAGCTTTCTTT. Translating it yields CASSMQVNTEAFF.

This clonotype appeared a few times. The chain couples TRBV20-1 to TRBJ1-5; D is possibly TRBD1 (5 bases). Germline CDR1 DFQATT, CDR2 SNEGSKA (reference sequence). V gave up 0 bases and J gave up 7 bases, with 13 bases separating them. The CDR3 loop spans 14 amino acids. The CDR3 region has the DNA TGCAGTGCTAGAGATCCTGATTGGGGGCAGCCCCAGCATTTT. Its translation: CSARDPDWGQPQHF.

The chain has TRBV14 and TRBJ2-1; no clear D. CDR1 and CDR2 from the germline V gene are SGHDN and FVKESK. The V end was cut by 1 base, the J end by 7 bases, with 17 bases between. The CDR3 loop spans 16 amino acids. Written as DNA, the CDR3 is TGTGCCAGCAGCCAAGCAGGTGGGCCGTACCCTAATGAGCAGTTCTTC. Translation gives CASSQAGGPYPNEQFF.

This clonotype was recorded many times. This chain links TRBV6-1 with TRBJ2-1; the D is unclear. CDR1 and CDR2 (germline): MNHNS, SASEGT. Between the trimmed V and J ends, which lost 8 bases and 2 bases, there was a span of 7 bases. The CDR3 covers 12 residues. Written as DNA, the CDR3 is TGTGCCAGCGCCGCAACCTACAATGAGCAGTTCTTC. Residues: CASAATYNEQFF.

The rearrangement links TRBV12-3 or TRBV12-4 to TRBJ2-2, with D perhaps assigned TRBD1 or TRBD2 (5 bases each). Trimming pared 5 bases from V and 7 bases from J, leaving 23 bases between. The CDR3 covers 17 residues. This CDR3 is CASSLTYSGTLNGELFF. Here the CDR3 DNA reads TGTGCCAGCAGTCTGACATATTCCGGGACCTTAAACGGGGAGCTGTTTTTT.

This clonotype came up a few times. A much larger clone lies one base from this, so it may be a read error. The V call is TRBV6-1, the J call TRBJ2-1, with 10 nucleotides matching TRBD2. From germline, CDR1 is MNHNS and CDR2 SASEGT. V trimming: 6 bases; J trimming: 7 bases; junction bases outside the gene matches: 9. This CDR3 comprises 15 residues. CDR3 bases: TGTGCCAGCAGGGGACCTAGCGGGAGTCGGAATGAGCAGTTCTTC. Amino acid sequence: CASRGPSGSRNEQFF.

This clonotype was seen many times. The V gene is TRBV28, the J gene TRBJ2-2; D might be TRBD2 (5 bases). V was shortened by 6 bases and J by 6 bases, with 14 bases between the two germline ends. Germline CDR1 and CDR2: MDHEN and SYDVKM. This CDR3 has 14 amino acids. The CDR3 region has the DNA TGTGCCAGCAGCCGAGGGATCGGTCCCGGGGAGCTGTTTTTT. It translates to CASSRGIGPGELFF.

This clonotype has ten or more counts. The V and J genes are TRBV6-2 or TRBV6-3 and TRBJ2-1, with 10 positions matching TRBD2. V lost 8 bases to trimming and J lost 1 base; unmatched junction nucleotides: 5. Germline V gene sequence: CDR1 MNHEY, CDR2 SVGEGT. The CDR3 sequence is 15 residues long. CDR3 residues: CASAISGGSYNEQFF. The CDR3 region has the DNA TGTGCCAGCGCGATTAGCGGGGGGTCCTACAATGAGCAGTTCTTC.

This clonotype was found many times. V is TRBV6-2 or TRBV6-3 and J is TRBJ1-1; 7 nucleotides line up with TRBD1. CDR1 is MNHEY, CDR2 SVGEGT, per germline. This CDR3 contains 16 residues. The V gene end was trimmed by 0 bases and the J gene end by 6 bases; junction bases not matched to a gene: 10. The CDR3 reads CASSYSMREGAPEAFF. Here the CDR3 DNA reads TGTGCCAGCAGTTACTCGATGCGGGAGGGGGCTCCTGAAGCTTTCTTT.

V usage is TRBV9 and J usage is TRBJ2-1; TRBD1 agrees at 7 bases. After removal of 0 bases from V and 9 bases from J, the junction contained 6 bases not matched to a gene. This CDR3 is built from 14 residues. CDR1 and CDR2 from the germline V gene are SGDLS and YYNGEE. CDR3 sequence (DNA): TGTGCCAGCAGCGTAGTGACGACAGGGAGTGAGCAGTTCTTC. It is translated as CASSVVTTGSEQFF.

CDR3 sequence reads: CASSGRLGDTQYF. CDR3 bases: TGTGCCAGCAGTGGGCGTCTCGGGGATACGCAGTATTTT. The chain links TRBV6-4 to TRBJ2-3; D is ambiguous. The germline V gene has CDR1 MRHNA and CDR2 SNTAGT. Deletions cut 4 bases from V and 6 bases from J, with 11 bases between. The CDR3 is 13 residues long.

This clonotype was observed at least ten times. The chain recombines TRBV28 with TRBJ1-1; D ambiguous. CDR1 and CDR2 (germline): MDHEN, SYDVKM. Trimming removed 2 bases at V and 1 base at J, with 8 bases between. The CDR3 runs 14 residues. CDR3 DNA sequence: TGTGCCAGCAGTTTACAAGGAGAGAACACTGAAGCTTTCTTT. Translating gives CASSLQGENTEAFF.

This clonotype was detected ten times or more. The chain recombines TRBV7-2 with TRBJ1-1, with D unresolved. Germline assignment: CDR1 SGHTA and CDR2 FQGNSA. The CDR3 consists of 14 residues. Trimming removed 1 base from V and 0 bases from J, with 6 bases in between. The CDR3 here is CASSLVPMNTEAFF. CDR3 sequence (DNA): TGTGCCAGCAGCTTAGTACCGATGAACACTGAAGCTTTCTTT.